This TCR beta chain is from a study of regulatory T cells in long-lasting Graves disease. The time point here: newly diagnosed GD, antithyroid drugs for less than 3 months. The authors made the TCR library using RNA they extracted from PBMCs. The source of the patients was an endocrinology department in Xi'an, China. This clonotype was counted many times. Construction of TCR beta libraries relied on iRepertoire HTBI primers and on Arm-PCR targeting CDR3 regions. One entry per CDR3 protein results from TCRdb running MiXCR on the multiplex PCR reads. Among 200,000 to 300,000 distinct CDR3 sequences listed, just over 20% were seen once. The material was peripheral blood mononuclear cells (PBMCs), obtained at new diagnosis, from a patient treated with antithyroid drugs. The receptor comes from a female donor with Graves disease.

The CDR3 reads CATSRDIGFGFEQYF. The CDR3 coding sequence is TGTGCCACCAGCAGAGATATTGGTTTTGGGTTTGAGCAGTACTTC. J is TRBJ2-7 and V is TRBV15; D gene unclear. Germline CDR1 LNHNV, CDR2 YYDKDF (reference sequence). The CDR3 covers 15 residues. V was shortened by 0 bases and J by 7 bases, with 16 bases between the two germline ends.